Listed below are T cell receptor beta chains from one sample, sequenced in a study of cytomegalovirus exposure and HLA in healthy donors. The assay was immunoSEQ multiplex PCR, and TCRdb's table has in-frame clones only and misses some. The sample records around 170,000 clones, 75% to 90% being singletons. Sequenced input: PBMCs. The receptors originated from a middle-aged man in good health and CMV-seropositive. The CDR3 runs from the conserved cysteine through the conserved F or W. The D gene is left open where the match is weak. The size field is filled for only some rows; it gives once, few, many or a size class.

v_gene: TRBV18
j_gene: TRBJ1-1
abundance: -
d_gene: -
CDR3aa: CASSPPSVPEAFF
CDR3nt: TGTGCCAGCTCACCACCGTCGGTTCCTGAAGCTTTCTTT

v_gene: TRBV11-2
j_gene: TRBJ2-2
abundance: once
d_gene: -
CDR3aa: CASSLRWGQTGELFF
CDR3nt: TGTGCCAGCAGCTTAAGGTGGGGGCAGACCGGGGAGCTGTTTTTT

v_gene: TRBV6-4
j_gene: TRBJ1-2
abundance: -
d_gene: TRBD1
CDR3aa: CASRTGQGARGGYTF
CDR3nt: TGTGCCAGCAGGACGGGACAGGGGGCGCGTGGTGGCTACACCTTC

v_gene: TRBV5-8
j_gene: TRBJ2-3
abundance: -
d_gene: -
CDR3aa: CASEGTWEYF
CDR3nt: TGTGCCAGCGAGGGGACTTGGGAGTATTTT

v_gene: TRBV29-1
j_gene: TRBJ2-7
abundance: -
d_gene: -
CDR3aa: CSVEGPSYEQYF
CDR3nt: TGCAGCGTTGAAGGGCCTTCTTACGAGCAGTACTTC

v_gene: TRBV27
j_gene: TRBJ2-7
abundance: -
d_gene: TRBD1
CDR3aa: CASRDRDPYYEQYF
CDR3nt: TGTGCCAGCAGAGACAGGGACCCCTACTACGAGCAGTACTTC

v_gene: TRBV5-6
j_gene: TRBJ1-2
abundance: -
d_gene: -
CDR3aa: CASNLGQLSNYGYTF
CDR3nt: TGTGCCAGCAACCTTGGACAGTTGAGTAACTATGGCTACACCTTC

v_gene: TRBV2
j_gene: TRBJ2-7
abundance: -
d_gene: TRBD1
CDR3aa: CASSIRDRTYEQYF
CDR3nt: TGTGCCAGCAGTATCCGGGACAGGACCTACGAGCAGTACTTC

v_gene: TRBV30
j_gene: TRBJ1-4
abundance: once
d_gene: -
CDR3aa: CALMGGMSKGNEKLFF
CDR3nt: TGTGCCTTAATGGGGGGAATGAGTAAGGGGAATGAAAAACTGTTTTTT

v_gene: TRBV27
j_gene: TRBJ2-7
abundance: few
d_gene: -
CDR3aa: CASSSPGASSYEQYF
CDR3nt: TGTGCCAGCAGTTCACCAGGGGCTAGCTCCTACGAGCAGTACTTC

v_gene: TRBV15
j_gene: TRBJ2-7
abundance: -
d_gene: -
CDR3aa: CATSSSGSSSYEQYF
CDR3nt: TGTGCCACCAGCAGCTCAGGGTCCTCTTCCTACGAGCAGTACTTC

v_gene: TRBV2
j_gene: TRBJ2-7
abundance: -
d_gene: TRBD2
CDR3aa: CASSDWGLAFYEQYF
CDR3nt: TGTGCCAGCAGTGATTGGGGACTAGCCTTCTACGAGCAGTACTTC

v_gene: TRBV9
j_gene: TRBJ1-1
abundance: few
d_gene: -
CDR3aa: CASSVGEGRDTEAFF
CDR3nt: TGTGCCAGCAGCGTAGGGGAGGGGAGGGACACTGAAGCTTTCTTT

v_gene: TRBV4-3
j_gene: TRBJ1-4
abundance: -
d_gene: -
CDR3aa: CASSQLGWAELFF
CDR3nt: TGCGCCAGCAGCCAACTTGGCTGGGCAGAACTGTTTTTT

v_gene: TRBV27
j_gene: TRBJ2-7
abundance: -
d_gene: TRBD1
CDR3aa: CASSSYRGTYEQYF
CDR3nt: TGTGCCAGCAGCAGCTACAGGGGTACCTACGAGCAGTACTTC

v_gene: TRBV2
j_gene: TRBJ2-3
abundance: once
d_gene: TRBD2
CDR3aa: CASSTRTSGDPTGDTQYF
CDR3nt: TGTGCCAGCAGTACTCGGACTAGCGGGGACCCCACCGGAGATACGCAGTATTTT

v_gene: TRBV5-6
j_gene: TRBJ2-3
abundance: -
d_gene: TRBD2
CDR3aa: CASSRGGPYTDTQYF
CDR3nt: TGTGCCAGCAGCCGCGGGGGACCGTACACAGATACGCAGTATTTT

v_gene: TRBV29-1
j_gene: TRBJ1-1
abundance: -
d_gene: -
CDR3aa: CSVGGSRGPEAFF
CDR3nt: TGCAGCGTCGGGGGGTCTCGTGGGCCTGAAGCTTTCTTT

v_gene: TRBV19
j_gene: TRBJ2-7
abundance: few
d_gene: TRBD1
CDR3aa: CASSIRGREQYF
CDR3nt: TGTGCCAGTAGTATTAGGGGGCGGGAGCAGTACTTC

v_gene: TRBV19
j_gene: TRBJ2-3
abundance: -
d_gene: -
CDR3aa: CASSIRGPRGSITDTQYF
CDR3nt: TGTGCCAGTAGTATTCGGGGCCCCAGGGGCTCTATCACAGATACGCAGTATTTT

v_gene: TRBV18
j_gene: TRBJ2-5
abundance: -
d_gene: TRBD2
CDR3aa: CASSSSGGSKETQYF
CDR3nt: TGTGCCAGCTCTAGTAGCGGGGGGTCGAAGGAGACCCAGTACTTC

v_gene: TRBV6-5
j_gene: TRBJ1-2
abundance: -
d_gene: -
CDR3aa: CASSRRDLYGYTF
CDR3nt: TGTGCCAGCAGTCGCCGGGATCTCTATGGCTACACCTTC

v_gene: TRBV7-8
j_gene: TRBJ1-1
abundance: -
d_gene: -
CDR3aa: CASSSYASTRGNTEAFF
CDR3nt: TGTGCCAGCAGCTCTTACGCTTCCACCCGGGGGAACACTGAAGCTTTCTTT

v_gene: TRBV5-1
j_gene: TRBJ2-3
abundance: -
d_gene: TRBD2
CDR3aa: CASSFTSGADTQYF
CDR3nt: TGCGCCAGCAGCTTCACTAGCGGTGCAGATACGCAGTATTTT

v_gene: TRBV2
j_gene: TRBJ1-1
abundance: -
d_gene: -
CDR3aa: CASGYRATEAFF
CDR3nt: TGTGCCAGCGGTTACAGGGCTACTGAAGCTTTCTTT

v_gene: TRBV4-3
j_gene: TRBJ2-3
abundance: -
d_gene: TRBD1
CDR3aa: CASSQDGAGGLYTQYF
CDR3nt: TGCGCCAGCAGCCAAGATGGGGCAGGGGGCCTATATACGCAGTATTTT

v_gene: TRBV7-2
j_gene: TRBJ1-2
abundance: -
d_gene: -
CDR3aa: CASSLGGFYGYTF
CDR3nt: TGTGCCAGCAGCTTAGGAGGATTCTATGGCTACACCTTC

v_gene: TRBV28
j_gene: TRBJ2-2
abundance: -
d_gene: -
CDR3aa: CASSHGYDTGELFF
CDR3nt: TGTGCCAGCAGCCACGGGTATGACACCGGGGAGCTGTTTTTT

v_gene: TRBV14
j_gene: TRBJ1-6
abundance: once
d_gene: TRBD1
CDR3aa: CASNLQGASPLHF
CDR3nt: TGTGCCAGCAACCTACAGGGGGCCTCACCCCTCCACTTT

v_gene: TRBV27
j_gene: TRBJ2-1
abundance: few
d_gene: TRBD2
CDR3aa: CASSLRTSGGPLGFLEQFF
CDR3nt: TGTGCCAGCAGTTTGAGGACTAGCGGGGGCCCCCTGGGGTTTCTTGAGCAGTTCTTC

v_gene: TRBV9
j_gene: TRBJ1-2
abundance: few
d_gene: TRBD1
CDR3aa: CASSDRDRGTGGYTF
CDR3nt: TGTGCCAGCAGCGACCGGGACAGGGGGACGGGTGGCTACACCTTC

v_gene: TRBV11-3
j_gene: TRBJ1-1
abundance: -
d_gene: -
CDR3aa: CASSLYMNTEAFF
CDR3nt: TGTGCCAGCAGCTTATACATGAACACTGAAGCTTTCTTT

v_gene: TRBV19
j_gene: TRBJ1-5
abundance: few
d_gene: TRBD1
CDR3aa: CASRADRGNQPQHF
CDR3nt: TGTGCCAGTAGGGCCGACAGGGGAAATCAGCCCCAGCATTTT

v_gene: TRBV7-2
j_gene: TRBJ2-7
abundance: -
d_gene: TRBD2
CDR3aa: CASSLRRGATYEQYF
CDR3nt: TGTGCCAGCAGCTTAAGGCGGGGGGCAACCTACGAGCAGTACTTC

v_gene: TRBV5-4
j_gene: TRBJ1-2
abundance: -
d_gene: TRBD1
CDR3aa: CASSLRGGVYGYTF
CDR3nt: TGTGCCAGCAGCTTGAGAGGGGGCGTGTATGGCTACACCTTC

v_gene: TRBV27
j_gene: TRBJ2-6
abundance: -
d_gene: -
CDR3aa: CASSLRRTAYTGANVLTF
CDR3nt: TGTGCCAGCAGTTTAAGGAGGACAGCCTATACTGGGGCCAACGTCCTGACTTTC

v_gene: TRBV7-8
j_gene: TRBJ1-5
abundance: -
d_gene: -
CDR3aa: CASSLNAVSNQPQHF
CDR3nt: TGTGCCAGCAGCTTGAACGCAGTTAGCAATCAGCCCCAGCATTTT

v_gene: TRBV9
j_gene: TRBJ1-2
abundance: -
d_gene: -
CDR3aa: CASSPASDPYGYTF
CDR3nt: TGTGCCAGCAGCCCTGCCTCAGATCCCTATGGCTACACCTTC

v_gene: TRBV11-2
j_gene: TRBJ2-5
abundance: -
d_gene: TRBD2
CDR3aa: CASSGGSGGQETQYF
CDR3nt: TGTGCCAGCAGCGGCGGATCGGGGGGTCAAGAGACCCAGTACTTC

v_gene: TRBV7-9
j_gene: TRBJ1-5
abundance: -
d_gene: TRBD1
CDR3aa: CASSLWAGRGSQPQHF
CDR3nt: TGTGCCAGCAGCTTATGGGCTGGCAGGGGGTCACAGCCCCAGCATTTT

v_gene: TRBV15
j_gene: TRBJ2-7
abundance: few
d_gene: TRBD1
CDR3aa: CATSRAGGSSYEQYF
CDR3nt: TGTGCCACCAGCAGAGCAGGGGGAAGCTCCTACGAGCAGTACTTC

v_gene: TRBV29-1
j_gene: TRBJ2-5
abundance: -
d_gene: -
CDR3aa: CSVEDPTGVGETQYF
CDR3nt: TGCAGCGTTGAAGACCCGACGGGGGTTGGGGAGACCCAGTACTTC

v_gene: TRBV30
j_gene: TRBJ1-4
abundance: -
d_gene: -
CDR3aa: CAWSVAPANVRIF
CDR3nt: TGTGCCTGGAGTGTTGCCCCGGCCAATGTGAGGATTTTT